This entry concerns a single T cell receptor (beta chain). What it binds is not known. This entry is derived from a study of cytomegalovirus exposure and HLA in healthy donors. Study observations and caveats: Most sequenced TCRs were rare (though some public TCRs occurred in many donors). CMV antigen specificity was confirmed in vitro for a few CMV-associated chains. Earlier findings revealed that most TCR beta V segments proved productive either about 87% or about 30% of the time. In most subjects, TCR beta sequences reportedly gave accurate predictions of HLA-A and HLA-B alleles.

The V segment lost 3 bases and the J segment 4 bases; nucleotides outside the gene matches: 11. This CDR3 contains 15 residues. Germline-derived CDR1 and CDR2 are GTSNPN and SVGIG (reference sequence). 13 Jbeta primers and 60 Vbeta primers were used for the PCR. Produced via immunoSEQ multiplex PCR; TCRdb's table is partial and in-frame only. The sample gives around 100,000 clones, 60% to 85% of which show up once; roughly 4% is in the top ten. The sequencing input was PBMCs. This chain connects TRBV30 to TRBJ1-2; TRBD1 agrees at 7 bases. The clonotype was recovered from a man aged 50-60 years in good health and CMV-seropositive. The CDR3 DNA reads TGTGCCTGGAGCGACACAGGGGCGGGAGGCTATGGCTACACCTTC. Its protein product is CAWSDTGAGGYGYTF.